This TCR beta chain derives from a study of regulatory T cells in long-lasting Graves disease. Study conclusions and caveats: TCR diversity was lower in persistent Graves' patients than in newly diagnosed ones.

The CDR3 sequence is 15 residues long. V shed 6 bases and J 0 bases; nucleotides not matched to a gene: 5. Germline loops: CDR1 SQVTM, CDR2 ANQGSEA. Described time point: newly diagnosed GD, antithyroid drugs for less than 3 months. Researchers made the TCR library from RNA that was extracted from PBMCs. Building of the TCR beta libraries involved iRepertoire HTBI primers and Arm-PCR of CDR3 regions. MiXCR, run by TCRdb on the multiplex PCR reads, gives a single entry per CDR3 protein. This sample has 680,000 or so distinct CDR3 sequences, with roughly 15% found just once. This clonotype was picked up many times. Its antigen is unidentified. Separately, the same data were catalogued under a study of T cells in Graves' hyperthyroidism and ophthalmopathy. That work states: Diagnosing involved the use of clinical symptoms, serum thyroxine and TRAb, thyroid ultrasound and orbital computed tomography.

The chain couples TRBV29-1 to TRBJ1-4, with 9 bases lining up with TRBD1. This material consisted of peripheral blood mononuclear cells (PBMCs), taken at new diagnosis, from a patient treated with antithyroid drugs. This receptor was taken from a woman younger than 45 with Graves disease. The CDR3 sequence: CSVGTGTATNEKLFF. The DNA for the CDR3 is TGCAGCGTGGGGACAGGGACAGCAACTAATGAAAAACTGTTTTTT.